This T cell receptor (beta chain) was found in a study of cytomegalovirus exposure and HLA in healthy donors. Findings of the study overall: An Asian-associated ancestry cluster reportedly showed fewer N-insertions than the roughly 670-donor mean in a later analysis.

As to this clone: Its matching antigen is unknown.

Per germline, CDR1 SGHRS and CDR2 YFSETQ. V gave up 2 bases and J gave up 2 bases; unmatched junction bases: 6. CDR3 length: 15 amino acids. Use of 60 Vbeta and 13 Jbeta primers characterized the PCR. Generated by immunoSEQ multiplex PCR, the TCRdb table keeps only in-frame clones and is missing some. Counted here are some 130,000 clones, 85% occurring once; the ten biggest clones make up roughly 6.7%. Sequenced sample: PBMCs. The V gene is TRBV5-1, the J gene TRBJ1-2; 7 bases fit TRBD1. The TCR was taken from a woman in her 30s in good health and CMV-seropositive. DNA for the CDR3: TGCGCCAGCAGCTTCCGGGACAGATTCAACTATGGCTACACCTTC. Translated, it gives CASSFRDRFNYGYTF.